These 22 T cell receptor beta chains came from one sample sequenced in a study of control samples from healthy donors and cancer patients. Clones were read by immunoSEQ multiplex PCR, and TCRdb kept only the in-frame ones, dropping some. The sample yields 100,000 to 150,000 clones, around 87% seen once. The sequenced sample consisted of blood. Receptors were obtained from a man aged 40-55 years in good health.

This chain joins TRBV7-2 and TRBJ2-7; D unresolved. V lost 2 bases, J lost 0 bases, and 2 bases lay in between. CDR3 length: 12 amino acids. The germline V gene has CDR1 SGHTA and CDR2 FQGNSA. CDR3 loop: CASSLPSYEQYF. The CDR3 DNA reads as TGTGCCAGCAGCTTACCCTCCTACGAGCAGTACTTC.

J is TRBJ2-1 and V is TRBV7-2; TRBD2 is a possible D gene (5 bases). The germline CDR1 and CDR2 sequences are SGHTA and FQGNSA. The CDR3 is made up of 16 amino acids. The ends were cut back, 1 base at V and 10 bases at J, with 20 bases in the middle. Here the CDR3 DNA reads TGTGCCAGCAGCTTAGTAGAGGGTCTGGGGTACAGCGAGCAGTTCTTC. Translating it yields CASSLVEGLGYSEQFF.

V gene TRBV27 combines with J gene TRBJ1-1; 8 bases are a match to TRBD1. V shed 4 bases and J 0 bases; nucleotides not matched to a gene: 4. This CDR3 is built from 15 residues. Germline V lookup: CDR1 MNHEY, CDR2 SMNVEV (reference sequence). The CDR3 loop is CASSSNRGMNTEAFF. CDR3 sequence (DNA): TGTGCCAGCAGTTCAAACAGGGGGATGAACACTGAAGCTTTCTTT.

This clone came up a few times. The chain is built from TRBV6-5 and TRBJ1-5; 10 nucleotides agree with TRBD1. Looked up from germline, CDR1 is MNHEY and CDR2 is SVGAGI. V was pared by 5 bases and J by 6 bases, with 4 bases of the junction left unmatched. This CDR3 has 14 amino acids. CDR3 sequence (DNA): TGTGCCAGCAGTCTCGGACAGGGGGGTCAGCCCCAGCATTTT. This translates into CASSLGQGGQPQHF.

V usage is TRBV10-1 and J usage is TRBJ1-6, with unresolved D. Germline CDR1 WNHNN, CDR2 SYGVQD (reference sequence). There are 12 residues in the CDR3. CDR3 residues: CTNLITNSPLHF. CDR3 nucleotides: TGCACCAACCTAATTACCAATTCACCCCTCCACTTT.

The chain joins TRBV4-1 to TRBJ2-7; no reliable D call. The CDR3 extends over 14 amino acids. With 1 base removed from V and 0 bases from J, the gap between germline ends came to 7 bases. CDR1 and CDR2 (germline): MGHRA, YSYEKL. The CDR3 spells CASSQGESSYEQYF. The CDR3 DNA is TGCGCCAGCAGCCAAGGAGAGAGCTCCTACGAGCAGTACTTC.

The chain links TRBV6-2 or TRBV6-3 to TRBJ2-7; 8 bases agree with TRBD1. This CDR3 contains 14 residues. Germline V gene lookup returns CDR1 MNHEY and CDR2 SVGEGT. The V segment lost 6 bases and the J segment 0 bases; nucleotides outside the gene matches: 4. The CDR3 spells CASSPDRGSYEQYF. For the CDR3, the DNA is TGTGCCAGCAGCCCCGACAGGGGCTCCTACGAGCAGTACTTC.

The V and J genes are TRBV14 and TRBJ2-5; D call uncertain. CDR3 length equals 13 residues. The germline V gene encodes CDR1 SGHDN and CDR2 FVKESK. Trimming left V 3 bases short and J 2 bases short, with 7 bases between. The CDR3 region has the DNA TGTGCCAGCAGCCAGAACCTTCAAGAGACCCAGTACTTC. Translation gives CASSQNLQETQYF.

This clone was seen a few times. The chain uses TRBV29-1 and TRBJ2-1, with 7 bases identical to TRBD2. V was pared by 4 bases and J by 9 bases, with 3 bases of the junction left unmatched. This CDR3 comprises 11 residues. Germline loops: CDR1 SQVTM, CDR2 ANQGSEA. CDR3 coding DNA: TGCAGCGTTGGGGGGGGACCTGAGCAGTTCTTC. The encoded protein is CSVGGGPEQFF.

The rearrangement uses TRBV12-3 or TRBV12-4 and TRBJ2-2; D perhaps matches TRBD2 (6 bases). The V and J ends lost 8 bases and 3 bases respectively, with 7 bases between them. This CDR3 has 12 amino acids. The CDR3 sequence is CASGTHTGELFF. CDR3 nucleotides: TGTGCCAGCGGGACTCACACCGGGGAGCTGTTTTTT.

This rearrangement joins TRBV13 to TRBJ1-1, with TRBD1 as a possible D gene (5 bases). Germline V lookup: CDR1 PRHDT, CDR2 FYEKMQ (reference sequence). Trimming took off 1 base at V and 1 base at J, with 19 bases between the two ends. The length of the CDR3 is 18 residues. The CDR3 loop is CASSLAGRLGLRNTEAFF. CDR3 bases: TGTGCCAGCAGCTTAGCCGGAAGGCTGGGACTGAGGAACACTGAAGCTTTCTTT. Variable domain in full (rest from reference TRBV13 and TRBJ1-1): AAGVIQSPRHLIKEKRETATLKCYPIPRHDTVYWYQQGPGQDPQFLISFYEKMQSDKGSIPDRFSAQQFSDYHSELNMSSLELGDSALYFCASSLAGRLGLRNTEAFFGQGTRLTVV.

The chain employs TRBV19 and TRBJ2-3; D remains unclear. Trimming removed 4 bases at V and 6 bases at J, with 8 bases between. The CDR3 is 12 amino acids. Germline lookup yields CDR1 LNHDA and CDR2 SQIVND (reference sequence). CDR3 residues: CASSRLPDTQYF. CDR3 bases: TGTGCCAGTAGTAGGCTTCCGGATACGCAGTATTTT.

The rearrangement links TRBV6-2 or TRBV6-3 to TRBJ1-2; a possible D gene is TRBD1 (6 bases). Germline CDR1 and CDR2: MNHEY and SVGEGT. The CDR3 is made up of 15 amino acids. V lost 2 bases to trimming and J lost 2 bases, with 12 bases between them. In DNA form, the CDR3 reads TGTGCCAGCAGTTACCCAGGGGTCAAAAACTATGGCTACACCTTC. Amino acids: CASSYPGVKNYGYTF.

This clone was picked up one time. The V and J genes are TRBV12-5 and TRBJ1-4; D perhaps matches TRBD1 (5 bases). The CDR3 has 14 residues. Germline V gives CDR1 LGHNT, CDR2 FRNRAP. The V end was cut by 0 bases, the J end by 12 bases, with 14 bases between. CDR3 coding DNA: TGTGCTAGTGGTTTGGTACAGCTAAGAGGGGAACTGTTTTTT. Its translation: CASGLVQLRGELFF.

The rearrangement links TRBV21-1 to TRBJ1-5; the DNA was not used to check the table's D call, TRBD1. TRBV21-1 has pseudogene status. The CDR3 covers 19 residues. The CDR3, as DNA: TGTGCCAGCAGCACAGAACCCCCAGGGAAGGCCGTGAGCAATCAGCCCCAGCATTTT. This sequence encodes CASSTEPPGKAVSNQPQHF.

This clone turned up a few times. The V gene is TRBV3-1 (or the pseudogene TRBV3-2), the J gene TRBJ1-4, with 9 bases that match TRBD1. Germline CDR1 reads LGHDT; CDR2 reads YNNKEL (reference sequence). This CDR3 is 14 amino acids long. V trimming: 4 bases; J trimming: 7 bases; junction bases outside the gene matches: 4. The CDR3 DNA reads as TGTGCCAGCAGCCTCAGACAGGGGGGTGAAAAACTGTTTTTT. It specifies CASSLRQGGEKLFF.

The chain has TRBV2 and TRBJ2-2; a weak D match, TRBD1 (6 bases). This CDR3 has 15 residues. Deletions cut 0 bases from V and 5 bases from J, with 10 bases between. Germline values: CDR1 SNHLY, CDR2 FYNNEI. As DNA, the CDR3 is TGTGCCAGCAGTGAAGCGCTAAGGGGGACCGGGGAGCTGTTTTTT. This translates into CASSEALRGTGELFF.

The sample holds a few counts of this clone. The V and J genes are TRBV11-3 and TRBJ2-7; the D gene could be TRBD1 or TRBD2 (5 bases each). The CDR3 extends over 15 amino acids. CDR1 and CDR2 (germline): SGHNT, YENEEA. Trimming left V 1 base short and J 2 bases short, with 12 bases between. CDR3 amino acids: CASSLVGTPTYEQYF. Written as DNA, the CDR3 is TGTGCCAGCAGCTTAGTAGGGACCCCTACCTACGAGCAGTACTTC. Based on the CDR3 plus reference TRBV11-3 and TRBJ2-7, the full variable domain is EAGVVQSPRYKIIEKKQPVAFWCNPISGHNTLYWYLQNLGQGPELLIRYENEEAVDDSQLPKDRFSAERLKGVDSTLKIQPAELGDSAVYLCASSLVGTPTYEQYFGPGTRLTVT.

J is TRBJ2-1 and V is TRBV7-9; 13 bases match TRBD2. The CDR3 has 18 residues. Germline trimming cut 1 base from V and 7 bases from J; bases unmatched to any gene: 10. CDR1 and CDR2 from the germline V gene are SEHNR and FQNEAQ (reference sequence). DNA for the CDR3: TGTGCCAGCAGCTTAGAGCTTCGGGGACTAGCGGGGATAAATGAGCAGTTCTTC. Encoded protein: CASSLELRGLAGINEQFF.

J is TRBJ1-5 and V is TRBV10-2; D is unresolved. Germline V gene data show CDR1 as WSHSY and CDR2 as SAAADI. The CDR3 length is 15 residues. V shed 2 bases and J shed 0 bases, with 8 bases lying between them. The CDR3: CASSEQEYSNQPQHF. The CDR3 DNA reads as TGCGCCAGCAGTGAGCAAGAATATAGCAATCAGCCCCAGCATTTT.

In its sample, this clone was seen once. The CDR3 DNA sequence: TGTGCCAGCAGCCCGGTGGGGGGTAGTGAAGCTTTCTTT. Translation gives CASSPVGGSEAFF. V usage is TRBV5-6 and J usage is TRBJ1-1; weak D call: TRBD1 (5 bases). Looked up from germline, CDR1 is SGHDT and CDR2 is YYEEEE. Trimming removed 4 bases from V and 7 bases from J, with 14 bases in between. The CDR3 loop spans 13 amino acids. The variable domain in full, completed from reference TRBV5-6 and TRBJ1-1, reads DAGVTQSPTHLIKTRGQQVTLRCSPKSGHDTVSWYQQALGQGPQFIFQYYEEEERQRGNFPDRFSGHQFPNYSSELNVNALLLGDSALYLCASSPVGGSEAFFGQGTRLTVV.

The chain is built from TRBV5-1 and TRBJ2-1; D gene unclear. CDR1 and CDR2 from the germline V gene are SGHRS and YFSETQ. This CDR3 is built from 14 residues. V lost 1 base to trimming and J lost 3 bases, with 8 bases between them. CDR3 sequence: CASSLLGHYNEQFF. CDR3 DNA: TGCGCCAGCAGCTTGTTAGGGCACTACAATGAGCAGTTCTTC.